This TCR beta chain is drawn from a study of regulatory T cells in long-lasting Graves disease. Arm-PCR of CDR3 regions with iRepertoire HTBI primers generated TCR beta libraries. TCRdb re-derived calls from the multiplex PCR reads in MiXCR, one entry per CDR3 protein. The table lists 350,000 to 500,000 distinct CDR3 sequences, 16% of them singletons. Worth noting for this clonotype: Sequence at one end of the junction differs from germline and may be a read error.

Time point denoted: newly diagnosed GD, antithyroid drugs for less than 3 months. After RNA was extracted from PBMCs, the TCR library was made from it. This CDR3 has 15 amino acids. CDR1 is MNHNS and CDR2 is SASEGT in the germline V gene. These data are also associated with another study on T cells in Graves' hyperthyroidism and ophthalmopathy.

The chain carries TRBV6-1 and TRBJ1-5; 9 nucleotides match TRBD1. Sequenced here: peripheral blood mononuclear cells (PBMCs), sampled at new diagnosis, from a patient treated with antithyroid drugs. The TCR was taken from a woman between 18 and 29 years old with Graves disease. CDR3 loop: CAISEGQGLGQPQHF. The DNA of the CDR3 is TGTGCCATCAGTGAGGGACAGGGCCTTGGTCAGCCCCAGCATTTT.